This passage covers 18 T cell receptor beta chains from one sample sequenced in a study of vaccination and CD4 T cells after COVID-19. The treatment: roughly 11-day PBMC culture with coronavirus spike peptide pools or control peptides (ViraFEST assay). Their antigens are not known. The Oncomine TCR Beta short-read assay generated sequence data from the DNA of cultured CD4+ T cells. Via MiXCR, TCRdb re-called the PCR reads, giving one row per CDR3 protein. The sample yields several thousand distinct CDR3 sequences, about 38% seen once. Sequenced sample: CD4+ T cells from blood, cultured in vitro. These receptors were collected from a human donor who had recovered from COVID-19.

The V call is TRBV7-3, the J call TRBJ2-1; 8 nucleotides align to TRBD2. This CDR3 comprises 14 residues. The V and J ends lost 5 bases and 4 bases, in that order; junction bases with no gene match: 4. Germline assignment: CDR1 SGHTA and CDR2 FQGTGA. CDR3 bases: TGTGCCAGCAGCCAGAGCGGGAGTTACAATGAGCAGTTCTTC. Protein: CASSQSGSYNEQFF.

The table lists this clonotype with a few counts. The chain combines TRBV20-1 with TRBJ2-6, with D possibly TRBD2 on 7 matching bases. CDR1 DFQATT and CDR2 SNEGSKA come from the germline V gene (reference sequence). The CDR3 is 16 amino acids. V lost 3 bases to trimming and J lost 2 bases, with 14 bases between them. CDR3 region: CSASSAGAPGANVLTF. CDR3 coding DNA: TGCAGTGCTAGTTCTGCGGGGGCGCCTGGGGCCAACGTCCTGACTTTC.

The sample holds a few counts of this clonotype. The V and J genes are TRBV7-3 and TRBJ2-5; TRBD1 might be the D (7 bases). Trimming stripped 1 base from V and 3 bases from J, with 12 bases between. Germline CDR1 reads SGHTA; CDR2 reads FQGTGA. CDR3 length equals 15 residues. CDR3 DNA sequence: TGTGCCAGCAGCTTAAATGGGGGGACAGAAGAGACCCAGTACTTC. Amino acid sequence: CASSLNGGTEETQYF.

This clonotype was counted between two and nine times. The chain employs TRBV6-5 and TRBJ1-5; 10 bases match TRBD1. Germline CDR1 reads MNHEY; CDR2 reads SVGAGI. The CDR3 loop spans 16 amino acids. J was trimmed by 7 bases and V by 1 base; bases with no gene match: 7. The CDR3 sequence: CASSYWAGTGDQPQHF. The CDR3 bases are TGTGCCAGCAGTTACTGGGCCGGGACAGGGGACCAGCCCCAGCATTTT.

The chain links TRBV20-1 to TRBJ1-1, with D perhaps TRBD1 (5 bases). The CDR3 extends over 18 amino acids. CDR1 and CDR2 (germline): DFQATT, SNEGSKA (reference sequence). With 0 bases removed from V and 1 base from J, the gap between germline ends came to 21 bases. CDR3 DNA sequence: TGCAGTGCTAGAGATATTGTCTTATCGAGACAGCGGAACACTGAAGCTTTCTTT. It translates to CSARDIVLSRQRNTEAFF.

The rearrangement links TRBV7-9 to TRBJ2-7; D may match TRBD1 or TRBD2 (5 bases each). Trimming removed 5 bases from V and 7 bases from J, with 6 bases in between. There are 10 residues in the CDR3. The V gene's germline CDR1 is SEHNR and CDR2 FQNEAQ (reference sequence). The chain's CDR3 is CASSGTEQYF. Written as DNA, the CDR3 is TGTGCCAGCAGCGGGACGGAGCAGTACTTC.

This clonotype was recorded a few times. The V and J genes are TRBV10-1 and TRBJ1-5, with D unclear. This CDR3 region has 15 residues. V shed 1 base and J shed 0 bases, with 7 bases lying between them. Germline loops: CDR1 WNHNN, CDR2 SYGVQD (reference sequence). This CDR3 is CASSECLFSNQPQHF. The DNA for the CDR3 is TGCGCCAGCAGTGAGTGCCTGTTTAGCAATCAGCCCCAGCATTTT.

The chain links TRBV20-1 to TRBJ1-2; D is uncertain. V was shortened by 2 bases and J by 2 bases, with 6 bases between the two germline ends. The CDR3 consists of 12 residues. The germline V gene has CDR1 DFQATT and CDR2 SNEGSKA (reference sequence). CDR3 protein: CSARNLNYGYTF. CDR3 nucleotide sequence: TGCAGTGCTAGAAACTTGAACTATGGCTACACCTTC.

In this sample, this clonotype turned up a few times. This rearrangement joins TRBV7-3 to TRBJ1-1; D perhaps matches TRBD1 (6 bases). Germline V CDR1 and CDR2: SGHTA, FQGTGA. The V end was cut by 1 base, the J end by 3 bases, with 15 bases between. The CDR3 runs 16 residues. The DNA for the CDR3 is TGTGCCAGCAGCTTAAACCCGCGGGGGGCGCACACTGAAGCTTTCTTT. Residues: CASSLNPRGAHTEAFF.

This clonotype showed up just a few times. The genes are TRBV19 and TRBJ2-5; 12 bases map to TRBD2. After removal of 6 bases from V and 4 bases from J, the junction contained 6 bases not matched to a gene. The length of the CDR3 is 15 residues. The germline V gene encodes CDR1 LNHDA and CDR2 SQIVND (reference sequence). This chain's CDR3 is CASRQLAGGGETQYF. In DNA form, the CDR3 reads TGTGCCAGTAGACAACTAGCGGGAGGTGGAGAGACCCAGTACTTC. Full variable domain (remainder filled in from reference TRBV19 and TRBJ2-5): DGGITQSPKYLFRKEGQNVTLSCEQNLNHDAMYWYRQDPGQGLRLIYYSQIVNDFQKGDIAEGYSVSREKKESFPLTVTSAQKNPTAFYLCASRQLAGGGETQYFGPGTRLLVL.

This clonotype was counted once. The J gene is TRBJ2-3, the V gene TRBV20-1; 9 bases map to TRBD1. Unmatched junction bases numbered 8, after V lost 6 bases and J lost 4 bases. This CDR3 region has 14 residues. Germline V gene lookup returns CDR1 DFQATT and CDR2 SNEGSKA (reference sequence). CDR3 sequence (DNA): TGCAGTGCACAAGCAACAGGGGGCGCAGATACGCAGTATTTT. Protein product: CSAQATGGADTQYF.

This clonotype showed up just a few times. The rearrangement links TRBV6-1 to TRBJ1-6; D is undetermined. CDR3 length equals 13 residues. Trimming left V 3 bases short and J 13 bases short, with 13 bases between. CDR1 is MNHNS, CDR2 SASEGT, per germline. The CDR3 sequence is CASSELRSLPLHF. Written as DNA, the CDR3 is TGTGCCAGCAGTGAGTTACGGTCTCTTCCCCTCCACTTT.

For the CDR3, the DNA is TGTGCCAGCAGCCCGGACAGGAGGTACGAGCAGTACTTC. Translation: CASSPDRRYEQYF. The chain employs TRBV11-1 and TRBJ2-7, with 7 bases lining up with TRBD1. Trimming cost V 5 bases and J 4 bases; bases outside gene matches: 5. Germline V gene sequence: CDR1 SGHAT, CDR2 FQDESV (reference sequence). The CDR3 spans 13 residues. The full variable domain, with the rest looked up from reference TRBV11-1 and TRBJ2-7, is EAEVAQSPRYKITEKSQAVAFWCDPISGHATLYWYRQILGQGPELLVQFQDESVVDDSQLPKDRFSAERLKGVDSTLKIQPAELGDSAMYLCASSPDRRYEQYFGPGTRLTVT.

CDR3 DNA: TGCAGTGCTAGGCGGCGGGGACCTTTATATACGCAGTATTTT. This gives the protein CSARRRGPLYTQYF. The chain employs TRBV20-1 and TRBJ2-3; D is perhaps TRBD2 (6 bases). The length of the CDR3 is 14 residues. Per germline, CDR1 DFQATT and CDR2 SNEGSKA (reference sequence). V lost 3 bases and J 7 bases, leaving 17 bases between the germline ends.

In its sample, this clonotype was seen once. The genes are TRBV19 and TRBJ1-2; weak D call: TRBD1 (5 bases). The V end was cut by 5 bases, the J end by 7 bases, with 17 bases between. Germline V lookup: CDR1 LNHDA, CDR2 SQIVND (reference sequence). This CDR3 is built from 14 residues. In DNA, the CDR3 is TGTGCCAGTAGTGTTGCCCGGGACGGAACTGGCTACACCTTC. Translation: CASSVARDGTGYTF.

The rearrangement joins TRBV14 to TRBJ2-5; 14 bases line up with TRBD2. Germline CDR1 SGHDN, CDR2 FVKESK. The V and J ends lost 0 bases and 4 bases, in that order; junction bases with no gene match: 7. The CDR3 loop spans 18 amino acids. DNA for the CDR3: TGTGCCAGCAGCCAAGACGGGACTAGCGGGAGTAGCGGAGAGACCCAGTACTTC. It encodes CASSQDGTSGSSGETQYF.

J is TRBJ1-1 and V is TRBV19, with unresolved D. The CDR3 covers 15 residues. The V end lost 7 bases, the J end lost 1 base, and 16 bases lay between the germline ends. CDR1 and CDR2 from the germline V gene are LNHDA and SQIVND (reference sequence). CDR3 bases: TGTGCCAGTATTCCCTTGGCGGGCAGGAACACTGAAGCTTTCTTT. It specifies CASIPLAGRNTEAFF.

This clonotype was seen a handful of times. The rearrangement links TRBV5-4 to TRBJ2-5; 9 bases fit TRBD2. Trimming cost V 5 bases and J 5 bases; bases outside gene matches: 13. Germline V gene sequence: CDR1 SGHNT, CDR2 YYREEE (reference sequence). The CDR3 is 16 amino acids. CDR3 sequence (DNA): TGTGCCAGCAGACCGGGACTAGCCGGAGGAAGGGAGACCCAGTACTTC. It codes for CASRPGLAGGRETQYF. Full variable domain (rest looked up from reference TRBV5-4 and TRBJ2-5): ETGVTQSPTHLIKTRGQQVTLRCSSQSGHNTVSWYQQALGQGPQFIFQYYREEENGRGNFPPRFSGLQFPNYSSELNVNALELDDSALYLCASRPGLAGGRETQYFGPGTRLLVL.